This TCR beta chain was obtained from a study of shared clonotypes between healthy human individuals. General study points: Rarefaction indicated that sorted-subset sequencing remained incomplete although depth was large.

TCRdb's table, derived via immunoSEQ multiplex PCR, lists solely in-frame clones and lacks some. The data show more than 2 million clones, approximately 96% seen once. About this clone: The antigen remains undetermined.

The germline V and J ends were trimmed by 4 bases and 5 bases, with 13 bases remaining between them. Germline V gene lookup returns CDR1 SGHNT and CDR2 YYREEE (reference sequence). This CDR3 is 13 amino acids long. This TCR derives from a man aged 18 to 29 in good health. The chain uses TRBV5-4 and TRBJ2-7, with D tentatively TRBD1 (6 bases). The source material was naive CD4+ T cells sorted from blood. The sample's subset: CD45RA+ positively selected. CDR3 protein: CASSGGLENEQYF. CDR3 DNA: TGTGCCAGCAGCGGGGGCCTAGAAAACGAGCAGTACTTC.